This T cell receptor beta chain originates from a study of STAT5B mutations in CD4+ large granular lymphocyte leukemia. This clone has more than one count but fewer than ten. Data came from immunoSEQ multiplex PCR; TCRdb stores just in-frame clones and leaves some out. The data contain tens of thousands of clones, roughly four fifths of them seen just once; the ten biggest clones take up 3.6%. The V end was cut by 6 bases, the J end by 8 bases, with 16 bases between. The CDR3 runs to 13 residues. Germline V CDR1 and CDR2: SQVTM, ANQGSEA. The sample comprised CD4+ T cells from blood buffy coats. The sequence was collected from a human donor in good health. The chain joins TRBV29-1 to TRBJ1-4, with a tentative D call TRBD1 (6 bases). Written as DNA, the CDR3 is TGCAGCGTGGTGGACAGTCCTGGGGAAAAACTGTTTTTT. It encodes CSVVDSPGEKLFF.